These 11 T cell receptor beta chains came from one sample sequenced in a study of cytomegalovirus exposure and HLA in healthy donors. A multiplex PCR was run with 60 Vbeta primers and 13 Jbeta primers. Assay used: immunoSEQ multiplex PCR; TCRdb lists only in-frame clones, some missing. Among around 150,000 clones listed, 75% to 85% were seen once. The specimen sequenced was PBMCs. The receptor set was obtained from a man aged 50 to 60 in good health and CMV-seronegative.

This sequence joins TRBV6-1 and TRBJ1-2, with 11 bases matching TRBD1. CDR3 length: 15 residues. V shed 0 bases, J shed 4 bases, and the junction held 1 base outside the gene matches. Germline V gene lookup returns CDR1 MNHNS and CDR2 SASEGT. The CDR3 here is CASSEAGTGGYGYTF. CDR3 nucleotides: TGTGCCAGCAGTGAAGCAGGGACAGGGGGCTATGGCTACACCTTC.

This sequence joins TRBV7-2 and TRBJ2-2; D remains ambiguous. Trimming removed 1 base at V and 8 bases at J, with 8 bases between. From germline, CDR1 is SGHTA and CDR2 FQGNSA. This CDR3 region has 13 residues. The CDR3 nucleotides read TGTGCCAGCAGCTTAGTATTGGAGGGGGAGCTGTTTTTT. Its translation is CASSLVLEGELFF. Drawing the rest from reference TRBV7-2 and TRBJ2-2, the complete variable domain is GAGVSQSPSNKVTEKGKDVELRCDPISGHTALYWYRQSLGQGLEFLIYFQGNSAPDKSGLPSDRFSAERTGGSVSTLTIQRTQQEDSAVYLCASSLVLEGELFFGEGSRLTVL.

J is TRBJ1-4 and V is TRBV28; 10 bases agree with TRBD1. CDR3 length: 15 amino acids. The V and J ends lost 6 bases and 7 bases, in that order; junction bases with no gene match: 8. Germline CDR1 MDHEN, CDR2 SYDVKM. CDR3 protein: CASRQPGQGSEKLFF. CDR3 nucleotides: TGTGCCAGCAGACAACCGGGACAGGGGAGTGAAAAACTGTTTTTT.

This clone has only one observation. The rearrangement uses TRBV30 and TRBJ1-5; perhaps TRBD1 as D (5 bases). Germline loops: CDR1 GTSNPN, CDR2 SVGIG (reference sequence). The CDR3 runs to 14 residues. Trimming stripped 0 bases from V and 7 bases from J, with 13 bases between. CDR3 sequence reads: CAWSVVGRGQPQHF. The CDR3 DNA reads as TGTGCCTGGAGTGTAGTTGGTAGGGGCCAGCCCCAGCATTTT.

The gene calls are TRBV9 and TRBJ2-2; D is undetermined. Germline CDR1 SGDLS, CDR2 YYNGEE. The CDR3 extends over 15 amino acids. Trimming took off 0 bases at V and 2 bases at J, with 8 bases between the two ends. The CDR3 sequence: CASSVVPVNTGELFF. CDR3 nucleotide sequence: TGTGCCAGCAGCGTAGTCCCCGTTAACACCGGGGAGCTGTTTTTT.

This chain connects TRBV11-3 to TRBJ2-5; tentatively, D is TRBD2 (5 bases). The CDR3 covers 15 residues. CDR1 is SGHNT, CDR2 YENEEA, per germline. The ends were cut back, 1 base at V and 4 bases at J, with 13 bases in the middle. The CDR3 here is CASSLVPLATETQYF. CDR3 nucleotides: TGTGCCAGCAGCTTAGTTCCCCTAGCCACAGAGACCCAGTACTTC.

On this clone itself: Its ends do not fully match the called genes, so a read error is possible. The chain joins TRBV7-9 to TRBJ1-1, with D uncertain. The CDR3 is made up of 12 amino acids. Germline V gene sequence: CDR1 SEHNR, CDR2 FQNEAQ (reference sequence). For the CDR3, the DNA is TGTTCCAGCAGCTTTCCGAGCCTTGGAGCTTTCTTT. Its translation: CSSSFPSLGAFF.

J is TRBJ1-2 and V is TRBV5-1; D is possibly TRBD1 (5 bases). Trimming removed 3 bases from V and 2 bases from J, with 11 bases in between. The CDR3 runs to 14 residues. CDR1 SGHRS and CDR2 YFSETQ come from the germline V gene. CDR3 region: CASSYGTENYGYTF. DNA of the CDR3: TGCGCCAGCAGCTACGGGACTGAGAACTATGGCTACACCTTC. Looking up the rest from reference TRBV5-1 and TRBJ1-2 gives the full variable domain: KAGVTQTPRYLIKTRGQQVTLSCSPISGHRSVSWYQQTPGQGLQFLFEYFSETQRNKGNFPGRFSGRQFSNSRSEMNVSTLELGDSALYLCASSYGTENYGYTFGSGTRLTVV.

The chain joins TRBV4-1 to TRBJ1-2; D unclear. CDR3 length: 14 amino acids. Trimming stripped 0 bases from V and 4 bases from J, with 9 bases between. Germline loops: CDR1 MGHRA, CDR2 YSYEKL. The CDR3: CASSQESLSYGYTF. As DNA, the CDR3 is TGCGCCAGCAGCCAAGAATCACTGAGCTATGGCTACACCTTC.

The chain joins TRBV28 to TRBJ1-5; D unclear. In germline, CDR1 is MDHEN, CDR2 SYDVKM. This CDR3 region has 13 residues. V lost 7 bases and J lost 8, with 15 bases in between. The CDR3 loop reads CASTFGALEPQHF. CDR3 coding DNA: TGTGCCAGCACCTTCGGAGCTCTGGAGCCCCAGCATTTT.

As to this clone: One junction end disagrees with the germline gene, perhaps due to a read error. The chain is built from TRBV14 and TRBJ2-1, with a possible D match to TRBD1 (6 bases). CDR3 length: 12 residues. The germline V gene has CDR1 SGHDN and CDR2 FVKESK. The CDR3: CASSPEFRGMIF. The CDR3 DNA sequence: TGTGCCAGCAGCCCAGAATTCAGGGGCATGATCTTC.